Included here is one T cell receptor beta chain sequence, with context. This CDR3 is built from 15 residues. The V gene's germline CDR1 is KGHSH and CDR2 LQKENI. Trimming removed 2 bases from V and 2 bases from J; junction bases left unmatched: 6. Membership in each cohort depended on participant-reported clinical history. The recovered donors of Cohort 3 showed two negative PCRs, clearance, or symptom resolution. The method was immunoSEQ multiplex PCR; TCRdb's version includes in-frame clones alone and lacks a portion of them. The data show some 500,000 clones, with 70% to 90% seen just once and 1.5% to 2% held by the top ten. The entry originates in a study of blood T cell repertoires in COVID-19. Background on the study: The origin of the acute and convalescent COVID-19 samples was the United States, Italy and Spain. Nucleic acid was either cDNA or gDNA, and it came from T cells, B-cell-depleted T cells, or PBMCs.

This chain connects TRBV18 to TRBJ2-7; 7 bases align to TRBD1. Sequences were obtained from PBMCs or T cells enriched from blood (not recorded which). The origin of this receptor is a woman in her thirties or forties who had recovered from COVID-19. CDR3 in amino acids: CASSPGQVPTYEQYF. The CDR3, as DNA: TGTGCCAGCTCACCAGGACAGGTCCCTACCTACGAGCAGTACTTC.